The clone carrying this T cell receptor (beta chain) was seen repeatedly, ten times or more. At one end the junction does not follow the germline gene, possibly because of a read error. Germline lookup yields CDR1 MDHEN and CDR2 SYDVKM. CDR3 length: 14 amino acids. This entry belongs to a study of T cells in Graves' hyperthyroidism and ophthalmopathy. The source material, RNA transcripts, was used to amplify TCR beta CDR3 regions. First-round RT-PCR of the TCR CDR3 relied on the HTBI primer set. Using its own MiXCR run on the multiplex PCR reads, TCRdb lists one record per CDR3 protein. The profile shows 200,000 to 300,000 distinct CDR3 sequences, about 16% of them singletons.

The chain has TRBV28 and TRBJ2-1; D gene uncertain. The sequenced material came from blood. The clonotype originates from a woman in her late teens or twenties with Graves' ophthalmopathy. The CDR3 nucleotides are TGTGCCAGCAGCGCACAGTTCTCCAACAATGAGCAGTTCTTC. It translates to CASSAQFSNNEQFF.